The 16 T cell receptor beta chains below come from one sample, sequenced in a study of T cells after yellow fever vaccination. TCRdb itself ran the 5' RACE reads through MiXCR, one entry per CDR3 protein. The sample consists of 400,000 or so distinct CDR3 sequences, roughly a sixth of them appearing once. Source: PBMCs, taken before the yellow fever booster vaccination. These receptors were obtained from a man in his late teens or twenties who received the YFV17D yellow fever vaccine.

In its sample, this clonotype was seen a few times. The rearrangement links TRBV18 to TRBJ2-1; 8 bases are shared with TRBD2. V shed 5 bases, J shed 9 bases, and the junction held 15 bases outside the gene matches. Germline CDR1 reads KGHSH; CDR2 reads LQKENI. CDR3 size: 16 residues. Written as DNA, the CDR3 is TGTGCCAGCTCAGGAACCGGGGGGGCCTTTTCTACTGAGCAGTTCTTC. Amino acids: CASSGTGGAFSTEQFF. The variable domain in full, completed from reference TRBV18 and TRBJ2-1, reads NAGVMQNPRHLVRRRGQEARLRCSPMKGHSHVYWYRQLPEEGLKFMVYLQKENIIDESGMPKERFSAEFPKEGPSILRIQQVVRGDSAAYFCASSGTGGAFSTEQFFGPGTRLTVL.

This clonotype was recorded at least ten times. The CDR3 region has the DNA TGTGCCAGCAGCCAAGAGGGCGCCACGGCATACAATGAGCAGTTCTTC. This codes for CASSQEGATAYNEQFF. The chain uses TRBV4-2 and TRBJ2-1; no clear D. The CDR3 runs 16 residues. Looked up from germline, CDR1 is LGHNA and CDR2 is YNFKEQ. The V and J ends lost 0 bases and 4 bases respectively, with 13 bases between them.

The rearrangement uses TRBV5-1 and TRBJ2-5; D is unresolved. This CDR3 has 14 amino acids. V lost 0 bases and J lost 3, with 9 bases in between. Germline lookup yields CDR1 SGHRS and CDR2 YFSETQ. This CDR3 reads CASSLVGAEETQYF. In DNA, the CDR3 is TGCGCCAGCAGCTTGGTCGGTGCCGAAGAGACCCAGTACTTC.

In its sample, this clonotype was seen many times. The chain uses TRBV19 and TRBJ2-1; D might be TRBD1 (6 bases). Germline V gene sequence: CDR1 LNHDA, CDR2 SQIVND (reference sequence). V was clipped by 8 bases and J by 4 bases, with 15 bases between them. The CDR3 is made up of 14 amino acids. The CDR3 loop reads CASVQARGYNEQFF. CDR3 DNA: TGTGCCAGTGTCCAAGCCAGGGGATACAATGAGCAGTTCTTC.

The table lists this clonotype with a few counts. The V and J genes are TRBV5-1 and TRBJ2-5, with 11 bases identical to TRBD2. Germline V gene data show CDR1 as SGHRS and CDR2 as YFSETQ. Unmatched junction bases numbered 10, after V lost 7 bases and J lost 2 bases. CDR3 length: 16 residues. DNA of the CDR3: TGCGCCAGCCGGACCCTTAGCGGGGGGGATCAAGAGACCCAGTACTTC. This sequence encodes CASRTLSGGDQETQYF.

The rearrangement links TRBV6-2 or TRBV6-3 to TRBJ2-1; tentatively, D is TRBD2 (5 bases). The CDR3 is 17 amino acids. V dropped 4 bases and J dropped 5 bases, with 21 bases sitting between them. Germline values: CDR1 MNHEY, CDR2 SVGEGT. CDR3: CASSFVRGGLGNNEQFF. For the CDR3, the DNA is TGTGCCAGCAGTTTCGTTCGCGGCGGGCTGGGCAACAATGAGCAGTTCTTC.

In its sample, this clonotype was seen many times. The chain couples TRBV6-5 to TRBJ2-1, with D perhaps matching TRBD1 (6 bases). The CDR3 has 14 amino acids. Trimming stripped 0 bases from V and 8 bases from J, with 11 bases between. Germline V gives CDR1 MNHEY, CDR2 SVGAGI. The DNA for the CDR3 is TGTGCCAGCAGTTACTCGATAGGGGGAGATGAGCAGTTCTTC. It codes for CASSYSIGGDEQFF.

Only a few counts were recorded for this clonotype. The chain couples TRBV7-7 to TRBJ1-3; D is unclear. The V end was cut by 3 bases, the J end by 8 bases, with 11 bases between. This CDR3 contains 13 residues. Germline V CDR1 and CDR2: SSHAT, FNYEAQ (reference sequence). CDR3 coding DNA: TGTGCCAGCAGCTTTTCCCAAGGTGACACCATATATTTT. This encodes CASSFSQGDTIYF.

This clonotype showed up just a few times. The chain uses TRBV7-2 and TRBJ2-6; D not certain. The germline V and J ends were trimmed by 11 bases and 0 bases, with 11 bases remaining between them. Germline-derived CDR1 and CDR2 are SGHTA and FQGNSA. The CDR3 is 14 amino acids. The CDR3 sequence is CAAGSPSGANVLTF. The DNA for the CDR3 is TGTGCCGCCGGCAGCCCCTCTGGGGCCAACGTCCTGACTTTC.

Many counts were recorded for this clonotype. This sequence joins TRBV5-5 and TRBJ2-1; D may be TRBD1 or TRBD2 (6 bases each). V lost 1 base and J 1 base, leaving 9 bases between the germline ends. The germline CDR1 and CDR2 sequences are SGHKS and YYEKEE (reference sequence). The CDR3 has 15 residues. CDR3 sequence reads: CASSLIGGSYNEQFF. The CDR3 coding sequence is TGTGCCAGCAGCTTGATAGGGGGGTCCTACAATGAGCAGTTCTTC.

V is TRBV6-5 and J is TRBJ2-7; 7 nucleotides line up with TRBD1. The CDR3 runs to 13 residues. The J segment lost 4 bases and the V segment lost 7 bases, leaving 7 bases of the junction unmatched. Germline lookup yields CDR1 MNHEY and CDR2 SVGAGI. The CDR3 coding sequence is TGTGCCAGCACTTCGGGACAGACTTACGAGCAGTACTTC. It translates to CASTSGQTYEQYF.

This clonotype turned up a few times. The rearrangement joins TRBV21-1 to TRBJ1-2; the table's D call TRBD1 went unverified against the DNA. TRBV21-1 is flagged as a pseudogene. The CDR3 is 17 residues long. The DNA for the CDR3 is TGTGCCAGCAGGCTAAAGCCGGGACAGGGGGCTGATGATGGCTACACCTTC. Residues: CASRLKPGQGADDGYTF.

The chain is built from TRBV7-2 and TRBJ1-5; D might be TRBD1 (5 bases). The germline V gene has CDR1 SGHTA and CDR2 FQGNSA. V shed 5 bases and J shed 7 bases, with 12 bases lying between them. This CDR3 comprises 13 residues. CDR3 region: CASSRGGVQPQHF. The CDR3 region has the DNA TGTGCCAGCAGCCGGGGAGGGGTCCAGCCCCAGCATTTT.

The chain has TRBV7-2 and TRBJ1-1; D call uncertain. Per the germline V gene, CDR1 is SGHTA and CDR2 is FQGNSA. There are 15 residues in the CDR3. V was clipped by 5 bases and J by 10 bases, with 23 bases between them. The CDR3 protein is CASSGGSRFAGRAFF. CDR3 DNA: TGTGCCAGCAGCGGCGGGTCTCGATTTGCGGGGAGAGCTTTCTTT.

The chain uses TRBV5-6 and TRBJ2-3, with D unresolved. Trimming cost V 1 base and J 2 bases, with 5 bases left between them. Per germline, CDR1 SGHDT and CDR2 YYEEEE. The CDR3 loop spans 13 amino acids. The CDR3 bases are TGTGCCAGCAGCTTGACCCACACAGATACGCAGTATTTT. Its protein product is CASSLTHTDTQYF.

This clonotype was counted at least ten times. The chain couples TRBV29-1 to TRBJ1-5; TRBD1 might be the D (6 bases). The germline gives CDR1 SQVTM, CDR2 ANQGSEA. V was pared by 6 bases and J by 4 bases, with 16 bases between. The CDR3 is made up of 14 amino acids. The CDR3 DNA reads TGCAGCGTAGCCGGAACAGGGAAGAATCAGCCCCAGCATTTT. It encodes CSVAGTGKNQPQHF.